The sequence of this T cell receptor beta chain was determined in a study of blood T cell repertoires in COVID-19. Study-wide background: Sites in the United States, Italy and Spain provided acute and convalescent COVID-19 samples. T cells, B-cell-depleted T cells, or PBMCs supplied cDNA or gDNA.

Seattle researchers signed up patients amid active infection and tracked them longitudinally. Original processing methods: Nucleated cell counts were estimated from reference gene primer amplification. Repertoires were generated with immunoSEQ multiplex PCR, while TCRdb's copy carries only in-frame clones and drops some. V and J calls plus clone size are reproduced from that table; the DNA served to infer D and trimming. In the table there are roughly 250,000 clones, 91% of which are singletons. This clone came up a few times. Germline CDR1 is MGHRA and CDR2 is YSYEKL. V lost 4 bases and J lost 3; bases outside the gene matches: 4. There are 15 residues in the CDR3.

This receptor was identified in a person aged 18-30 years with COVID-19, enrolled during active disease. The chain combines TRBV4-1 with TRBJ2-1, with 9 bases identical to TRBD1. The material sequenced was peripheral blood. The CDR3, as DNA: TGCGCCAGCAGCCTCTCGGGACAGGGCTACAATGAGCAGTTCTTC. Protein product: CASSLSGQGYNEQFF.